This TCR beta chain was documented in a study of graft-versus-host responses after intestinal transplantation. Background on the study: Multivisceral, liver-intestinal, or isolated intestinal grafts went to recipients. Points from the study as a whole: After transplant, early declines in HvG clones were associated with peak levels of circulating GvH clones. Researchers found GvH clones in recipient marrow, and some showed up first in ileum or blood.

Clones were sequenced by immunoSEQ multiplex PCR, and TCRdb holds only the in-frame ones, with some missing. The table records fewer than 95,000 clones, about 95% of them present only once. In regard to this clone: What it binds is unknown.

Germline CDR1 is MNHEY and CDR2 is SMNVEV (reference sequence). Trimming removed 3 bases at V and 2 bases at J, with 13 bases between. This CDR3 comprises 15 residues. This clonotype was obtained from a human donor who was the organ donor for an intestinal transplant. The sequences come from unstimulated CD4+ T cells sorted from spleen or lymph node cells, collected before transplant. J is TRBJ1-2 and V is TRBV27; no clear D gene. In DNA form, the CDR3 reads TGTGCCAGCAGTTTTTATCCGCAGGAGAACTATGGCTACACCTTC. Its translation: CASSFYPQENYGYTF.